The 26 T cell receptor beta chains in this list originate from one sample, sequenced in a study of lung T cells in sarcoidosis with Löfgren's syndrome. TCRdb re-called the reads through MiXCR, storing one row per CDR3 protein. The sample has around 60,000 distinct CDR3 sequences, about 20% seen once; the top ten hold under 3%. Sequencing was performed on CD4+ T cells from PBMCs. Receptor source: a human donor with sarcoidosis (Löfgren's syndrome or another form), or a control subject (not recorded which).

The chain couples TRBV7-3 to TRBJ2-5; D possibly matches TRBD1 or TRBD2 (5 bases each). Germline CDR1 is SGHTA and CDR2 is FQGTGA. CDR3 length: 14 residues. V was clipped by 5 bases and J by 3 bases, with 13 bases between them. Here the CDR3 reads CASSPSGQKETQYF. In DNA form, the CDR3 reads TGTGCCAGCAGCCCTTCGGGGCAAAAAGAGACCCAGTACTTC. Full variable domain (missing parts from reference TRBV7-3 and TRBJ2-5): GAGVSQTPSNKVTEKGKYVELRCDPISGHTALYWYRQSLGQGPEFLIYFQGTGAADDSGLPNDRFFAVRPEGSVSTLKIQRTERGDSAVYLCASSPSGQKETQYFGPGTRLLVL.

The chain uses TRBV6-1 and TRBJ2-1, with 7 bases aligning to TRBD2. This CDR3 has 16 amino acids. The germline CDR1 and CDR2 sequences are MNHNS and SASEGT. Germline trimming cut 8 bases from V and 0 bases from J; bases unmatched to any gene: 10. This CDR3 reads CASRREAGSSYNEQFF. CDR3 nucleotide sequence: TGTGCCAGCCGAAGAGAAGCGGGGAGCTCCTACAATGAGCAGTTCTTC.

This clonotype occurred a few times. Being one base from a much bigger clone, this may be a read error. The chain has TRBV27 and TRBJ1-3, with unresolved D. The CDR3 has 15 amino acids. Germline CDR1 MNHEY, CDR2 SMNVEV (reference sequence). For the CDR3, the DNA is TGTGTCAGCAGTTTAGTGGCTTCCTCTGGAAACACCATATATTTT. Amino acid sequence: CVSSLVASSGNTIYF.

This clonotype was found a few times. The rearrangement uses TRBV5-4 and TRBJ2-1; TRBD2 might be the D (6 bases). CDR1 is SGHNT and CDR2 is YYREEE in the germline V gene (reference sequence). V was clipped by 1 base and J by 6 bases, with 11 bases between them. The CDR3 spans 14 residues. In nucleotides, the CDR3 is TGTGCCAGCAGCTTGTGGCAGGGAGGCAATGAGCAGTTCTTC. Translating it yields CASSLWQGGNEQFF.

This clonotype has ten or more counts. The rearrangement joins TRBV6-2 or TRBV6-3 to TRBJ2-1; 8 bases agree with TRBD2. V lost 6 bases to trimming and J lost 8 bases; unmatched junction nucleotides: 21. The CDR3 covers 18 residues. Germline V gene data show CDR1 as MNHEY and CDR2 as SVGEGT. CDR3 residues: CASSSPMGKAGVDDEQFF. The CDR3 nucleotides are TGTGCCAGCAGCTCCCCTATGGGAAAAGCGGGAGTTGACGATGAGCAGTTCTTC.

This clonotype was detected a few times. The chain employs TRBV3-1 and TRBJ2-3, with TRBD2 matching 8 bases. CDR3 size: 16 residues. J gave up 3 bases and V 0 bases, and 5 bases lay outside the gene matches. Germline lookup yields CDR1 LGHDT and CDR2 YNNKEL (reference sequence). The CDR3 region is CASSQDQRGRTDTQYF. For the CDR3, the DNA is TGTGCCAGCAGCCAAGATCAGCGGGGGCGTACAGATACGCAGTATTTT.

This clonotype was found many times. This rearrangement joins TRBV28 to TRBJ2-2; no clear D gene. CDR3 length: 12 residues. V was cut by 2 bases and J by 4 bases, with 2 bases left in between. Germline CDR1 reads MDHEN; CDR2 reads SYDVKM. This CDR3 reads CASSLATGELFF. CDR3 in DNA: TGTGCCAGCAGTTTAGCCACCGGGGAGCTGTTTTTT.

This clonotype appeared a single time. It may be a read error: a sequence one base away is much more abundant. This chain connects TRBV7-2 to TRBJ2-7; D is uncertain. The ends were cut back, 3 bases at V and 5 bases at J, with 14 bases in the middle. The CDR3 runs 14 residues. Germline V gene lookup returns CDR1 SGHTA and CDR2 FQGNSA. The CDR3 spells CASSFAPNGHEQYF. In DNA form, the CDR3 reads TGTGCCAGCAGCTTCGCTCCGAACGGCCACGAGCAGTACTTC.

The chain combines TRBV20-1 with TRBJ2-1; 11 positions agree with TRBD1. The CDR3 has 15 residues. The V segment lost 1 base and the J segment 4 bases; nucleotides outside the gene matches: 3. CDR1 and CDR2 (germline): DFQATT, SNEGSKA (reference sequence). The CDR3 sequence: CSARAGQGAYNEQFF. The CDR3 DNA follows: TGCAGTGCTAGAGCCGGACAGGGGGCATACAATGAGCAGTTCTTC.

A remark on this clonotype: A much larger clone sits a single nucleotide away, making a read error possible. V is TRBV18 and J is TRBJ2-7; 7 positions match TRBD1. The CDR3 consists of 13 residues. The germline V gene has CDR1 KGHSH and CDR2 LQKENI. With 5 bases clipped from V and 5 bases from J, the junction kept 6 bases outside the gene matches. The CDR3 DNA follows: TGTGCCAGCTCATCTCGACAGGGCCACGAGCAGTACTTC. Translation gives CASSSRQGHEQYF.

This clonotype was counted at least ten times. The chain combines TRBV2 with TRBJ2-7; no clear D gene. V dropped 3 bases and J dropped 3 bases, with 6 bases sitting between them. The CDR3 is made up of 12 amino acids. Germline CDR1 SNHLY, CDR2 FYNNEI. CDR3 sequence: CASSEWDYEQYV. The CDR3 DNA is TGTGCCAGCAGTGAGTGGGACTACGAGCAGTACGTC.

This clonotype was recorded at least ten times. The chain is built from TRBV6-1 and TRBJ2-1; TRBD1 aligns across 7 bases. The CDR3 runs 15 residues. Germline V gene data show CDR1 as MNHNS and CDR2 as SASEGT. Trimming at V came to 5 bases and at J to 5 bases, leaving 9 bases not matched to a gene. CDR3 DNA: TGTGCCAGCAGTTATGACAGGGCCAGGAACAATGAGCAGTTCTTC. It encodes CASSYDRARNNEQFF.

This clonotype appeared many times. This chain links TRBV28 with TRBJ2-5; no firm D call. The CDR3 is 11 residues long. V dropped 6 bases and J dropped 10 bases, with 12 bases sitting between them. Germline CDR1 MDHEN, CDR2 SYDVKM. This CDR3 is CASRGRADQYF. The CDR3 DNA reads TGTGCCAGCAGGGGAAGGGCGGACCAGTACTTC.

This clonotype was recorded a few times. V and J are TRBV5-1 and TRBJ1-2; TRBD1 matches at 7 bases. This CDR3 has 15 amino acids. CDR1 is SGHRS, CDR2 YFSETQ, per germline. Trimming removed 4 bases from V and 6 bases from J; junction bases left unmatched: 12. CDR3 nucleotides: TGCGCCAGCAGCATGGGGGACAGCGTGACGGATGGCTACACCTTC. Residues: CASSMGDSVTDGYTF. The full variable domain, in which reference TRBV5-1 and TRBJ1-2 provide the parts outside the CDR3, is KAGVTQTPRYLIKTRGQQVTLSCSPISGHRSVSWYQQTPGQGLQFLFEYFSETQRNKGNFPGRFSGRQFSNSRSEMNVSTLELGDSALYLCASSMGDSVTDGYTFGSGTRLTVV.

This clonotype occurred many times. V usage is TRBV28 and J usage is TRBJ1-5; D remains ambiguous. Germline V gene lookup returns CDR1 MDHEN and CDR2 SYDVKM. The V gene lost 6 bases and the J gene lost 7 bases, with 10 bases spanning the gap. This CDR3 region has 12 residues. The CDR3 loop is CASRRLEQPQHF. The CDR3 DNA reads TGTGCCAGCAGGAGGCTCGAGCAGCCCCAGCATTTT.

This clonotype was counted at least ten times. This chain links TRBV4-3 with TRBJ2-7; no clear D. Trimming took 0 bases from V and 3 from J, leaving 6 bases between them. CDR1 LGHNA and CDR2 YSLEER come from the germline V gene. The CDR3 covers 13 residues. The CDR3 region is CASSQDILYEQYF. DNA of the CDR3: TGCGCCAGCAGCCAAGATATCCTCTACGAGCAGTACTTC.

In regard to this clonotype: The CDR3 end shows no conserved phenylalanine or tryptophan, and so a read error is likely. The rearrangement joins TRBV11-1 to TRBJ2-1; the D gene is possibly TRBD1 (5 bases). The V gene lost 5 bases and the J gene lost 8 bases, with 16 bases spanning the gap. The CDR3 contains 14 residues. CDR1 is SGHAT and CDR2 is FQDESV in the germline V gene (reference sequence). This CDR3 is CASSPQGWVDEQFS. The CDR3 DNA reads TGTGCCAGCAGCCCCCAGGGCTGGGTCGATGAGCAGTTCTCC.

The CDR3 loop reads CATSKGLAGYNEQFF. In nucleotides, the CDR3 is TGTGCCACCAGCAAGGGACTAGCGGGGTACAATGAGCAGTTCTTC. The J gene is TRBJ2-1, the V gene TRBV24-1; 13 bases agree with TRBD2. Germline loops: CDR1 KGHDR, CDR2 SFDVKD. V trimming: 7 bases; J trimming: 4 bases; junction bases outside the gene matches: 3. The CDR3 spans 15 residues.

The table lists this clonotype with many counts. This chain uses TRBV28 with TRBJ2-3, with D possibly TRBD1 on 6 matching bases. The V end lost 5 bases, the J end lost 3 bases, and 12 bases lay between the germline ends. The CDR3 extends over 14 amino acids. The V gene's germline CDR1 is MDHEN and CDR2 SYDVKM. CDR3 residues: CASSRTATTDTQYF. The CDR3 nucleotides are TGTGCCAGCAGTCGGACAGCGACGACAGATACGCAGTATTTT. Drawing the rest from reference TRBV28 and TRBJ2-3, the complete variable domain is DVKVTQSSRYLVKRTGEKVFLECVQDMDHENMFWYRQDPGLGLRLIYFSYDVKMKEKGDIPEGYSVSREKKERFSLILESASTNQTSMYLCASSRTATTDTQYFGPGTRLTVL.

Details on this clonotype: This may be a read error, as it is one base from a much larger clone. The rearrangement links TRBV2 to TRBJ2-3; TRBD1 matches 10 bases. The CDR3 covers 14 residues. In germline, CDR1 is SNHLY, CDR2 FYNNEI. CDR3 amino acids: CASSLDRGTDTKYF. In DNA, the CDR3 is TGTGCCAGCAGTCTGGACAGGGGGACAGATACGAAGTATTTT.

This clonotype occurred many times. This chain joins TRBV6-2 or TRBV6-3 and TRBJ1-5; no clear D. This CDR3 is 13 amino acids long. V lost 4 bases to trimming and J lost 1 base, with 5 bases between them. The V gene's germline CDR1 is MNHEY and CDR2 SVGEGT. The CDR3 protein is CASSWGSNQPQHF. The CDR3 DNA is TGTGCCAGCAGTTGGGGAAGCAATCAGCCCCAGCATTTT.

V usage is TRBV6-1 and J usage is TRBJ2-7; 10 nucleotides match TRBD2. CDR1 is MNHNS, CDR2 SASEGT, per germline. The V gene end was trimmed by 9 bases and the J gene end by 5 bases; junction bases not matched to a gene: 7. This CDR3 is 13 amino acids long. CDR3 amino acids: CASGTSATHEQYF. CDR3 in DNA: TGTGCCAGTGGGACTAGCGCAACCCACGAGCAGTACTTC.

The chain couples TRBV5-5 to TRBJ2-3; possibly TRBD2 for D (6 bases). Germline-derived CDR1 and CDR2 are SGHKS and YYEKEE (reference sequence). V gave up 9 bases and J gave up 3 bases, with 14 bases separating them. This CDR3 is built from 13 residues. CDR3 amino acids: CAIPGVGTDTQYF. In nucleotides, the CDR3 is TGTGCCATCCCGGGGGTGGGGACAGATACGCAGTATTTT.

This chain connects TRBV5-1 to TRBJ2-2; D is tentatively TRBD1 or TRBD2 (6 bases each). Germline CDR1 is SGHRS and CDR2 is YFSETQ. V was clipped by 1 base and J by 5 bases, with 24 bases between them. The CDR3 runs to 19 residues. The CDR3 loop reads CASSLSFPGAKLRTGELFF. CDR3 in DNA: TGCGCCAGCAGCTTGAGTTTCCCGGGGGCGAAACTGAGAACCGGGGAGCTGTTTTTT.

About this clonotype: This likely comes from a read error, as the CDR3 has no conserved phenylalanine or tryptophan at its end. J is TRBJ2-5 and V is TRBV3-1; D possibly corresponds to TRBD1 (6 bases). The V and J ends lost 3 bases and 3 bases respectively, with 11 bases between them. Germline CDR1 and CDR2: LGHDT and YNNKEL (reference sequence). CDR3 length: 14 residues. The chain's CDR3 is CASSHRGLEETQYL. The CDR3 DNA reads TGTGCCAGCAGCCACAGGGGATTAGAAGAGACCCAGTACCTC.

The CDR3 sequence: CASSLFIDTQYF. The CDR3 nucleotides read TGCGCCAGCAGCTTGTTTATAGATACGCAGTATTTT. The genes are TRBV5-1 and TRBJ2-3, with D uncertain. The germline V and J ends were trimmed by 1 base and 5 bases, with 5 bases remaining between them. Germline loops: CDR1 SGHRS, CDR2 YFSETQ. This CDR3 has 12 amino acids.